The following is a T cell receptor (beta chain) sequence with its context. Its antigen target is currently unknown. One base away there is no much larger clone; base qualities are not given. CDR1 and CDR2, per the germline V gene (reference sequence), are LNHDA and SQIVND. There are 14 amino acids in the CDR3, from cysteine to phenylalanine inclusive. Only the CDR3 DNA is retained, 42 bases long and in frame from the first base. V was cut back by 8 bases and J by 0 bases, leaving a gap of 8 bases between them. The sample originates from a study of Ad26.COV2.S vaccination and SARS-CoV-2 variants (dated by TCRdb to 2020 to 2023). For context, the study as a whole: Vaccine-arm donors were drawn from COV1001, a multicentre, randomized, double-blind, placebo-controlled phase I-IIa trial of Ad26.COV2.S in healthy adults. Ad26.COV2.S was administered intramuscularly at 5 x 10^10 or 1 x 10^11 viral particles, either as a single shot or as two shots given 56 days apart. TCRbeta repertoire sequencing was used to assess the specificity and breadth of SARS-CoV-2-reactive T cell receptors after Ad26.COV2.S vaccination. The TCR-sequenced set comprised approximately 32 samples: around 20 Ad26.COV2.S vaccine recipients, 5 placebo recipients and 8 SARS-CoV-2 convalescent individuals. Trial participants were randomized into five groups of five, in which low-dose or high-dose Ad26.COV2.S was given once or twice, or placebo was given on both occasions. Investigators remained blinded to trial group allocation during experiments and outcome assessment. General study outcomes and caveats: It was noted by the authors that total T cell responses may have been underestimated by the TCR breadth and depth analyses. After vaccination, substantial breadth of spike-specific CD8+ and CD4+ T cell responses was reported. Spike-specific TCR breadth was higher in Ad26.COV2.S recipients than in placebo recipients (P = 0.0014). Non-spike TCR breadth was comparable between vaccine and placebo recipients, consistent with the vaccine containing only spike. The study was not powered for comparison of responses between vaccine doses or regimens.

The immunoSEQ Assay was the method used to sequence TCRbeta CDR3 regions. After extraction, genomic DNA underwent amplification by bias-controlled multiplex PCR, followed by high-throughput sequencing. Concerning the study's data processing: To quantify the absolute abundance of every unique TCRbeta CDR3 region, sequences were collapsed and filtered. T cell fraction was estimated by normalization of TCRbeta template counts to usable DNA, with usable DNA being measured through amplification of reference genes present in all nucleated cells. Repertoire TCRs were annotated as SARS-CoV-2-specific by exact matching of V gene, CDR3 amino acid sequence and J gene to a known reactive TCR set. The reference SARS-CoV-2 TCR set was derived from MIRA and filtered for enrichment in COVID-19-positive ImmuneCODE repertoires, a step that removed public or cross-reactive TCRs. Drawing on the MIRA antigens, annotated TCRs were analysed further at the level of specific ORF or position within ORF. Depth was the summed frequency of annotated unique rearrangements, while breadth was defined as annotated unique rearrangements over total unique productive rearrangements. Two-sided Wilcoxon rank-sum tests were used to compare TCR breadth between groups. TCRdb mirrors the immuneACCESS table, restricted to in-frame sequences. Some clones are absent from its copies; in checked studies, under half trace to an unresolved V gene, and the reason for the others is unknown. That table gives V, J and clone size, and the DNA gave D and trimming. Recorded for this sample are 380,000 or so clones; around nine tenths of them occurred a single time. Of the sample, approximately 5% falls within the top ten clones.

Sample treatment or condition, as interpreted from the label and publication: 15 to 20 received Ad26.COV2.S at low or high dose, single or two shots; about 5 received placebo; per-sample allocation not given. For vaccine and placebo recipients, repertoires were sequenced using samples collected on day 63 after the first injection. In Cohort 1b, fewer than 30 adults aged 18-55 years were enrolled at a single site in Boston, USA, between 29 July and 7 August 2020. Ad26.COV2.S consisted of a replication-incompetent adenovirus type 26 vector by which a prefusion-stabilized SARS-CoV-2 spike protein from the original Wuhan strain was expressed.

The sequence was collected from a person aged 18-65 years who received the Ad26.COV2.S COVID-19 vaccine or a placebo. The sample in question was peripheral blood, obtained in a trial of Ad26.COV2.S vaccine versus placebo. The sequence links TRBV19 to TRBJ1-6; the D gene cannot be named for sure. The base sequence is TGTGCCAGTGGGCCGAGCTCCTATAATTCACCCCTCCACTTT. The translation is CASGPSSYNSPLHF.